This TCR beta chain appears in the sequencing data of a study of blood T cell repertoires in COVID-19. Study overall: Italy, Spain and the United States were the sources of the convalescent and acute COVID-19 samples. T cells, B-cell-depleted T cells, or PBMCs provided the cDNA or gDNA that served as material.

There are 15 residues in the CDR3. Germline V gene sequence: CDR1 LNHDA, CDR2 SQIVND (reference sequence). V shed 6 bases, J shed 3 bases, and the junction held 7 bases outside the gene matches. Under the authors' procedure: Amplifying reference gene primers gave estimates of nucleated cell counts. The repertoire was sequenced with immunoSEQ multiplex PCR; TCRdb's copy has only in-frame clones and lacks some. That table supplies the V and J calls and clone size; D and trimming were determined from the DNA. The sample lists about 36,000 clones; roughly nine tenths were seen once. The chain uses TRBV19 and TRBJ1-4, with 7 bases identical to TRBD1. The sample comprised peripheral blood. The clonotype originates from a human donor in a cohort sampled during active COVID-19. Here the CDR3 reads CASRGGPAANEKLFF. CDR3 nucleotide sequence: TGTGCCAGTAGAGGGGGCCCTGCGGCTAATGAAAAACTGTTTTTT.